This TCR beta chain was found in a study of T cell repertoires in cytomegalovirus infection. Study information: Public TCR beta signatures were indicative of both CMV infection and a matching HLA type.

TCRdb analysed the reads with MiXCR anew, one entry per CDR3 protein. The sample yields 97,000 or so distinct CDR3 sequences, 16% seen once. Of note for this clonotype: Its antigen is not known.

Overall study results and limits: HLA-C-restricted CMV-specific TCR beta clonotypes prevailed in the ex vivo response. Carriage of CMV together with the relevant HLA was identifiable through cumulative public TCR beta family frequency.

V was clipped by 7 bases and J by 1 base, with 10 bases between them. The germline V gene has CDR1 MDHEN and CDR2 SYDVKM. This CDR3 comprises 13 residues. The V and J genes are TRBV28 and TRBJ1-1; D ambiguous. The sequence was obtained from a human donor in good health (CMV status not recorded). Some clones in this sample may be carry-over from other donors' samples. The sequenced sample consisted of PBMCs. The CDR3 nucleotides are TGTGCCAGCATCCTCCCGGGGAACACTGAAGCTTTCTTT. Protein: CASILPGNTEAFF.